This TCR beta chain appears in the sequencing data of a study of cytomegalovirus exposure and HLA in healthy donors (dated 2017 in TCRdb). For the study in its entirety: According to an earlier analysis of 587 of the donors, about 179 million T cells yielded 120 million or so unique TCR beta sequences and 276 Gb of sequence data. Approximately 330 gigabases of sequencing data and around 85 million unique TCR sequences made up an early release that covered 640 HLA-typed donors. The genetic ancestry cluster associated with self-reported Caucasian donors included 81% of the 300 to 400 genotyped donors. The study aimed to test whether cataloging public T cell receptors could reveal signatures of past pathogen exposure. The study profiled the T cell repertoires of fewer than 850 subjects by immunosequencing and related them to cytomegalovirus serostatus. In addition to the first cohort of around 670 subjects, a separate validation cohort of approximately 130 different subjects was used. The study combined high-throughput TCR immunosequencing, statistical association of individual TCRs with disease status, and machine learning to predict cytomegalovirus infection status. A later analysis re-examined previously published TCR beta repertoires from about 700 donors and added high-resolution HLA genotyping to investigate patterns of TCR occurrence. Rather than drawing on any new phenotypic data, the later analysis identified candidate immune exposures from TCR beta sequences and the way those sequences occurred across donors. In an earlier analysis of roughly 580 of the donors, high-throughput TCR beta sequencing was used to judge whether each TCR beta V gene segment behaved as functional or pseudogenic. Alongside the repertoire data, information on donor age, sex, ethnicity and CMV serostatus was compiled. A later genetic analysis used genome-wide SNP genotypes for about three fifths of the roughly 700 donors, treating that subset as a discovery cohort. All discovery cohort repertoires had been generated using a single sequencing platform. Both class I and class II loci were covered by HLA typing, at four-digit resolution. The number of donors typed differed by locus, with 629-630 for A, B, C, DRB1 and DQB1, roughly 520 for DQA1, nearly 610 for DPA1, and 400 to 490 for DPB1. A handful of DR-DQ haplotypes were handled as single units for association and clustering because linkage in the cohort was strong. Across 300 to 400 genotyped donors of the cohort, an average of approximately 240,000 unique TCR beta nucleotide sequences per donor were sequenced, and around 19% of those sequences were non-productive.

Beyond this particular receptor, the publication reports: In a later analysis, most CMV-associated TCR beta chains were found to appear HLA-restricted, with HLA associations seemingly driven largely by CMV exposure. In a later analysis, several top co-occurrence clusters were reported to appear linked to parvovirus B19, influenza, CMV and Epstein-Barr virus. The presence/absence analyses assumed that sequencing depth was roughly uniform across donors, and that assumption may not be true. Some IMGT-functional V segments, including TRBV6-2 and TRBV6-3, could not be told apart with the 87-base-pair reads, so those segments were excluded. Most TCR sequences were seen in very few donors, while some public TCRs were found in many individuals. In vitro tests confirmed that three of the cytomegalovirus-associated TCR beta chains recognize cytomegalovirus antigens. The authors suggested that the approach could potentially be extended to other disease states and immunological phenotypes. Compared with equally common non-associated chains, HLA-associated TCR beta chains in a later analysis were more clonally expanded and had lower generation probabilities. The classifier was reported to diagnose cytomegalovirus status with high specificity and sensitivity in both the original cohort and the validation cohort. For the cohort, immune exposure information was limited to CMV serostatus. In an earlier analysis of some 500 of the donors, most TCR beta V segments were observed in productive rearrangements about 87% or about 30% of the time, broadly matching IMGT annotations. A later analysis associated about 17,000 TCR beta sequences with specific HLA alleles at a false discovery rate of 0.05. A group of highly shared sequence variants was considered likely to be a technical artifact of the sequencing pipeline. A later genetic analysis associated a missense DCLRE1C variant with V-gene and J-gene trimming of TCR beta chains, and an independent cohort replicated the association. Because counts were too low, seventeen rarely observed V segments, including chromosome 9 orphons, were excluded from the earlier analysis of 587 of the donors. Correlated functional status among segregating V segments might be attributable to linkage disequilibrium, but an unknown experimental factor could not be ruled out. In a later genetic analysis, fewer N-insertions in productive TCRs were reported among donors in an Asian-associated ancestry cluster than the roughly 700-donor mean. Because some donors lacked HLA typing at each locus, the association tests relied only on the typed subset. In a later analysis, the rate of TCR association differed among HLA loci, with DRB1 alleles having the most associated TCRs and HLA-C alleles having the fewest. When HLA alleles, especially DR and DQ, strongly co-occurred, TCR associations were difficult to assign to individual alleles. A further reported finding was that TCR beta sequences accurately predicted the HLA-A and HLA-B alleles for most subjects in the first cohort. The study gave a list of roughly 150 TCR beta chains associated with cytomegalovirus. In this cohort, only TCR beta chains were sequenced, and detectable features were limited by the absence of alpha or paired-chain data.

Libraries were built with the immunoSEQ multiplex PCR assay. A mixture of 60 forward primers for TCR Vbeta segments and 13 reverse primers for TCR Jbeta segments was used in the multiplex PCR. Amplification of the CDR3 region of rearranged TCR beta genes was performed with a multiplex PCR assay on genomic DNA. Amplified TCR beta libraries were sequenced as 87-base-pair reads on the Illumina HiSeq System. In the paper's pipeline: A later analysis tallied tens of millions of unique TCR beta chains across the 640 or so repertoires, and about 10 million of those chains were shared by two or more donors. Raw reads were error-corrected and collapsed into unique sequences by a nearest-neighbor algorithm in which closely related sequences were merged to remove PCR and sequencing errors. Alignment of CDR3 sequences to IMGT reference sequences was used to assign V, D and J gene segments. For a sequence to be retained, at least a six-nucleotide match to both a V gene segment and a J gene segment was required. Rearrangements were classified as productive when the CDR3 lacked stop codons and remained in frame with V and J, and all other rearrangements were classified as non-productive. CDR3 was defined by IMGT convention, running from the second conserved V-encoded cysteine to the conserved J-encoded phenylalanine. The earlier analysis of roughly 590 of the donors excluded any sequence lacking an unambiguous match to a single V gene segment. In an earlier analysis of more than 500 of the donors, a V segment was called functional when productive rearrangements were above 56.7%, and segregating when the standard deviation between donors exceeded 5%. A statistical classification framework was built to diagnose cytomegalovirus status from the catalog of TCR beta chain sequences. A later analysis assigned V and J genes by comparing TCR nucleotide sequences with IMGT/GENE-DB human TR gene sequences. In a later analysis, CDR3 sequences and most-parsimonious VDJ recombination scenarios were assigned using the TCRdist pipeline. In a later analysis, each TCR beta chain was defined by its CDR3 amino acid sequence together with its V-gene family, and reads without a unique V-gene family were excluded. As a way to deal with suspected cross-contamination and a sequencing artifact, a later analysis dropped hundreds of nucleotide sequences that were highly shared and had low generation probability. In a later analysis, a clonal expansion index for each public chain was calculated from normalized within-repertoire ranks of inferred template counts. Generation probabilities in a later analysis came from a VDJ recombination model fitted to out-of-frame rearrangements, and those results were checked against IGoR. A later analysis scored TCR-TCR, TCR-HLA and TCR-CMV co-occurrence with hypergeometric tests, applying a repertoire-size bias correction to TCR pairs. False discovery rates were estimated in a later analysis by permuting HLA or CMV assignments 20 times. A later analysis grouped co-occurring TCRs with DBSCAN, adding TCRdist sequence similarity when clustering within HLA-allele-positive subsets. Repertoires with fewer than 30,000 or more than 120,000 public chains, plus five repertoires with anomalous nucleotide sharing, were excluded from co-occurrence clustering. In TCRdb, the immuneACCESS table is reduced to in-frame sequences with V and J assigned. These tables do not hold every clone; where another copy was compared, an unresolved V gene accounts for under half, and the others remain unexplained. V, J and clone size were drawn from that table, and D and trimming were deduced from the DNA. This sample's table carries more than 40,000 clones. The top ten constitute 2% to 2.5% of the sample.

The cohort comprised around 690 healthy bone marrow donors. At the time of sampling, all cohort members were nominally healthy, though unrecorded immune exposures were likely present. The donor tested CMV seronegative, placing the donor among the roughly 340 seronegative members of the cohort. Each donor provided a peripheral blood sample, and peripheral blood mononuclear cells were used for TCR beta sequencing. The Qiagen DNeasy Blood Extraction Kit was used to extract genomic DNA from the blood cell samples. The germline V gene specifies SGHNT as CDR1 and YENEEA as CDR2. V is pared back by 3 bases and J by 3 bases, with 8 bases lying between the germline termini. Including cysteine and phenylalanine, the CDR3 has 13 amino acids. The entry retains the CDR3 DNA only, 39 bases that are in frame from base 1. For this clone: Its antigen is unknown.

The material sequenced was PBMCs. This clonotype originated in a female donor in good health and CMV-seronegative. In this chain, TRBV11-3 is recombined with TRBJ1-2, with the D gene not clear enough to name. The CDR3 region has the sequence CASSLRNHYGYTF. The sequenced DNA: TGTGCCAGCAGCTTGAGGAACCACTATGGCTACACCTTC.